The present TCR beta chain was sequenced within a study of CD8+ T cells in alopecia areata. The J segment lost 2 bases and the V segment lost 1 base, leaving 4 bases of the junction unmatched. The CDR3 sequence is 17 residues long. Germline V gene sequence: CDR1 NNHNN, CDR2 SYGAGS (reference sequence). Cells from pooled cutaneous lymph nodes were sorted by CD4, CD8alpha, NKG2D, NKG2ACE and other markers. Study-wide results and limits: In lesional scalp, particularly from alopecia totalis/universalis, clonality was higher than in normal scalp.

This clone was detected only a few times. The antigen is not known. Genes and germline come from the mouse. The read terminates 4 residues before the CDR3 end, so the remaining end is supplied by the germline J gene. Extraction and reverse transcription of RNA yielded cDNA as the sequencing template. Produced via immunoSEQ multiplex PCR; TCRdb's table is partial and in-frame only. The sample has around 290,000 clones, none seen only once. The receptor's source is a C3H/HeJ mouse with alopecia areata. This strain has MHC haplotype H2-k. The sequenced sample consisted of CD4+ T cells sorted from a lymph node. The chain employs TRBV13-2 and TRBJ2-1, with 12 nucleotides matching TRBD2. CDR3 sequence reads: CASGDPRTGGDYAEQFF. CDR3 bases read: TGTGCCAGCGGTGATCCTCGGACTGGGGGGGACTATGCT.